The following is a T cell receptor (beta chain) sequence with its context. Its antigen is as yet unknown. No T cells were sorted before total RNA was taken from whole blood. This specimen comes from a study of monozygotic twins with inflammatory bowel disease. Study outcomes and limitations: IBD patients carried less diverse TCRbeta repertoires (inverse Simpson) than healthy co-twins.

Both TCRalpha and TCRbeta cDNA were subjected to two nested PCRs lasting approximately 16 and 10 cycles. TCRdb reprocessed the 5' RACE reads, keeping one entry per CDR3 protein, no DNA. The table lists some 100,000 distinct CDR3 sequences. Sequenced material: blood. The sequence was collected from a human donor with ulcerative colitis or Crohn's disease, or a healthy co-twin of an affected twin (not recorded which).

The CDR3: CASRGDTNTGELFF. The rearrangement links TRBV2 to TRBJ2-2; the D gene TCRdb calls, TRBD1, cannot be checked with no DNA. CDR1 and CDR2 (germline): SNHLY, FYNNEI. The CDR3 loop spans 14 amino acids.